Listed below are T cell receptor beta chains from one sample, sequenced in a study of T-cell memory formation after mild COVID-19. TCRdb redid the calling of the 5' RACE reads with MiXCR, one entry per CDR3 protein. The sample lists roughly 400,000 distinct CDR3 sequences, around 24% occurring once. What was sequenced was PBMCs or a T cell subset sorted from them (not recorded which). These receptors came from an adult woman who had mild COVID-19 (a few samples of this study predate the infection). Cell type and time point are not known. CDR3s include the opening cysteine and the closing phenylalanine or tryptophan. The D gene is left open where the match is weak. The listing skips clone size in some rows; elsewhere it reads once, few, many or a size class.

clone_size	v_call	d_call	j_call	cdr3_aa	cdr3_nt
few	TRBV7-8	TRBD1	TRBJ2-7	CASSLDWDRDYEQYF	TGTGCCAGCAGCTTAGATTGGGACAGGGACTACGAGCAGTACTTC
few	TRBV29-1	TRBD1	TRBJ2-7	CSAGRGQGDGEQYF	TGCAGCGCCGGCAGGGGACAGGGGGATGGCGAGCAGTACTTC
NA	TRBV9	NA	TRBJ1-4	CASSVDRVREKLFF	TGTGCCAGCAGCGTAGACAGGGTCCGCGAAAAACTGTTTTTT
few	TRBV4-2	NA	TRBJ2-3	CASSQEGPISTDTQYF	TGTGCCAGCAGCCAAGAGGGACCTATTAGCACAGATACGCAGTATTTT
few	TRBV7-6	TRBD1	TRBJ1-6	CASSLVLGGESGRGATLHF	TGTGCCAGCAGCTTAGTGTTAGGGGGCGAGTCCGGCCGGGGAGCGACCCTCCACTTT
few	TRBV18	NA	TRBJ2-1	CASSLGTTDNEQFF	TGTGCCAGCTCACTCGGGACAACCGACAATGAGCAGTTCTTC
NA	TRBV10-2	TRBD2	TRBJ2-7	CASSEWTSGFKRSYEQYF	TGCGCCAGCAGTGAGTGGACTAGCGGGTTCAAACGCTCCTACGAGCAGTACTTC
NA	TRBV7-3	TRBD2	TRBJ2-3	CASSSSGRVDTQYF	TGTGCCAGCAGCTCTAGCGGGAGGGTAGATACGCAGTATTTT
NA	TRBV2	NA	TRBJ2-1	CASSRTTYNEQFF	TGTGCCAGCAGTCGGACAACGTACAATGAGCAGTTCTTC
NA	TRBV20-1	TRBD2	TRBJ2-1	CSARDRSGARNEQFF	TGCAGTGCTAGAGATCGTAGCGGGGCCCGGAATGAGCAGTTCTTC
NA	TRBV5-1	TRBD2	TRBJ2-7	CASSSLSGSDEQYF	TGCGCCAGCAGCTCCCTTAGCGGGAGCGACGAGCAGTACTTC
few	TRBV5-1	NA	TRBJ1-1	CASSLAVGARMNTEAFF	TGCGCCAGCAGCTTGGCCGTGGGGGCGAGAATGAACACTGAAGCTTTCTTT
few	TRBV5-6	NA	TRBJ1-2	CASSPLRGPNYGYTF	TGTGCCAGCAGCCCGCTCCGGGGGCCGAACTATGGCTACACCTTC
NA	TRBV6-5	TRBD2	TRBJ2-3	CASSYSKPLKREGFESSTDTQYF	TGTGCCAGCAGTTACTCGAAGCCCTTAAAACGGGAGGGTTTCGAGTCTAGCACAGATACGCAGTATTTT
few	TRBV12-3/TRBV12-4	NA	TRBJ1-2	CASRPRTGGAYGYTF	TGTGCCAGCAGGCCCCGCACTGGGGGGGCCTATGGCTACACCTTC
NA	TRBV4-2	NA	TRBJ1-2	CASSQDGQGYSGYTF	TGTGCCAGCAGCCAAGATGGCCAGGGGTACTCTGGCTACACCTTC
NA	TRBV18	TRBD1	TRBJ1-1	CASSPPRTGEAFF	TGTGCCAGCTCACCACCTAGGACAGGGGAAGCTTTCTTT
few	TRBV20-1	TRBD2	TRBJ2-3	CSAREGSGGTQYF	TGCAGTGCTAGAGAAGGGAGCGGGGGCACGCAGTATTTT
NA	TRBV4-1	NA	TRBJ2-7	CASSPGPRVYEQYF	TGCGCCAGCAGCCCAGGACCTCGAGTCTACGAGCAGTACTTC
NA	TRBV21-1	NA	TRBJ2-5	CASSKPFEETQYF	TGTGCCAGCAGCAAGCCCTTTGAAGAGACCCAGTACTTC
NA	TRBV24-1	TRBD2	TRBJ2-1	CAAGTSGYNEQFF	TGTGCCGCCGGGACTAGCGGTTACAATGAGCAGTTCTTC
many	TRBV12-3/TRBV12-4	NA	TRBJ1-3	CASSIRNTIYF	TGTGCCAGCAGCATCCGAAACACCATATATTTT